The text below deals with one TCR beta chain. What it binds is not known. The data are from a study of shared clonotypes between healthy human individuals. Findings of the study overall: Across a few donors, naive CD4 shared roughly 5.2%, naive CD8 less than 4%, memory CD4 roughly 2.5%, memory CD8 around 0.36%.

In the original processing: With immunoSEQ giving junction-only sequences and no quality scores, filtering differed. Clones were read by immunoSEQ multiplex PCR, and TCRdb kept only the in-frame ones, dropping some. V, J and clone size derive from that table, while D and trimming were established from the DNA sequence. The profile covers a few million clones, with 90% to 95% appearing a single time and about 0.41% taken by the ten largest. Germline loops: CDR1 SGHTA, CDR2 FQGNSA. Germline trimming cut 2 bases from V and 6 bases from J; bases unmatched to any gene: 8. The CDR3 is 16 residues long. This clonotype originated in a man between 18 and 29 years old in good health. Some clones in this sample may be carry-over from other donors' samples. Sequencing used naive CD4+ T cells from PBMCs. Regarding subset: CD45RA+ positively selected. This rearrangement joins TRBV7-2 to TRBJ2-3; 10 nucleotides match TRBD2. CDR3 nucleotide sequence: TGTGCCAGCAGCTTATTAAGAGCGGGAGGGTTCGATACGCAGTATTTT. As protein: CASSLLRAGGFDTQYF.